Listed below are T cell receptor beta chains from one sample, sequenced in a study of T cells in Graves' hyperthyroidism and ophthalmopathy. TCRdb re-called the multiplex PCR reads with MiXCR, one entry per CDR3 protein. The sample lists fewer than 650,000 distinct CDR3 sequences, roughly 15% occurring once. The sequenced sample was blood. The receptors shown here come from a woman in her thirties or forties with Graves' ophthalmopathy. Both conserved end residues are part of each CDR3. The D gene is left open where the match is weak. Where a row states a size, it is once, few, many or the class of an expanded clone; other rows omit it.

j_call | v_call | d_call | clone_size | cdr3_nt | cdr3_aa
TRBJ2-2 | TRBV11-2 | TRBD1 | many | TGTGCCAGCTCCGCAGAGGACAGGGGGCTCACCGGGGAGCTGTTTTTT | CASSAEDRGLTGELFF
TRBJ2-5 | TRBV5-1 | NA | NA | TGCGCCAGCAGCTTGGGGGACCCCAGCGGCGAGACCCAGTACTTC | CASSLGDPSGETQYF
TRBJ1-1 | TRBV6-5 | NA | many | TGTGCCAGCAGTTACTCTGGAGGGCGGAACACTGAAGCTTTCTTT | CASSYSGGRNTEAFF
TRBJ1-5 | TRBV30 | TRBD1 | NA | TGTGCCTTAACCGTTACAGGGGGAGGTGGGAATCAGCCCCAGCATTTT | CALTVTGGGGNQPQHF
TRBJ2-4 | TRBV12-3/TRBV12-4 | TRBD1 | many | TGTGCCAGCAGTATACGACAGGGGAACATTCAGTACTTC | CASSIRQGNIQYF
TRBJ2-7 | TRBV6-1 | TRBD2 | many | TGTGCCAGCAGTGTTAATCCTAGCGGCTACGAGCAGTACTTC | CASSVNPSGYEQYF
TRBJ1-1 | TRBV5-1 | NA | many | TGCGCCAGCAGCCTAGGGAAGGGGAACACTGAAGCTTTCTTT | CASSLGKGNTEAFF
TRBJ2-7 | TRBV20-1 | NA | NA | TGCAGTGCTAGAGATGGTTCCGGACCTTCCTACGAGCAGTACTTC | CSARDGSGPSYEQYF
TRBJ1-2 | TRBV5-1 | TRBD1 | many | TGCGCCAGCAGCTTTTATAACAGGGGCTCGACCCATGGCTACACCTTC | CASSFYNRGSTHGYTF
TRBJ1-6 | TRBV6-1 | NA | NA | TGTGTCAGCAGAATTAGGGGAAACTCACCCCTCCACTTT | CVSRIRGNSPLHF
TRBJ2-7 | TRBV24-1 | NA | many | TGTGCCACCAGTAATTATATAGGGGACTTCTACGAGCAGTACTTC | CATSNYIGDFYEQYF
TRBJ1-5 | TRBV28 | TRBD1 | many | TGTGCCAGCAGTTTGAGGGGACAGGCGATCAATCAGCCCCAGCATTTT | CASSLRGQAINQPQHF
TRBJ1-1 | TRBV20-1 | NA | few | TGCAGTGCTCGACCGGCGAGAGACACTGAAGCTTTCTTT | CSARPARDTEAFF
TRBJ1-6 | TRBV7-9 | NA | few | TGTGCCAGCAGCTTACAGGTCCAGGGAAATTCACCCCTCCACTTT | CASSLQVQGNSPLHF
TRBJ2-7 | TRBV6-2/TRBV6-3 | TRBD2 | many | TGTGCCAGCAGTCCCGGGACTAGCGGGCCAATCTCCTACGAGCAGTACTTC | CASSPGTSGPISYEQYF
TRBJ1-1 | TRBV30 | NA | many | TGTGCCTGGCACACAGGGATGAACACTGAAGCTTTCTTT | CAWHTGMNTEAFF
TRBJ2-2 | TRBV27 | NA | NA | TGTGCCAGCAGTTTAATCCAGGGGGGAACCGGGGAGCTGTTTTTT | CASSLIQGGTGELFF
TRBJ2-7 | TRBV30 | NA | many | TGTGCCTGGAGTGTGGCTAGCATCTACGAGCAGTACTTC | CAWSVASIYEQYF
TRBJ2-5 | TRBV29-1 | NA | few | TGCAGCGTTGCTCGAGGTCCTCCACAAGAGACCCAGTACTTC | CSVARGPPQETQYF
TRBJ2-7 | TRBV12-3/TRBV12-4 | NA | many | TGTGCCAGCAGTTTCATACAGACTTCCTACGGGCAGTACTTC | CASSFIQTSYGQYF
TRBJ2-2 | TRBV27 | NA | many | TGTGCCAGCAGTTTAGGCGGAACGTCACCCGGGGAGCTGTTTTTT | CASSLGGTSPGELFF
TRBJ1-1 | TRBV11-1 | TRBD1 | many | TGTGCCAGCAGCCAAATTGGGCGACAGGGCCCGAACACTGAAGCTTTCTTT | CASSQIGRQGPNTEAFF
TRBJ1-2 | TRBV12-3/TRBV12-4 | TRBD1 | NA | TGTGCCAGCAATGTTGGGACAGGCCACTATGGCTACACCTTC | CASNVGTGHYGYTF
TRBJ2-5 | TRBV28 | TRBD2 | many | TGTGCCAGCTATCAATACCCTTCCCCAGAGGGGGGGACTAGCGGTATGTCCCAGTACTTC | CASYQYPSPEGGTSGMSQYF
TRBJ2-5 | TRBV6-5 | NA | NA | TGTGCCAGCAGTTACTCGCGGGATCTAGCCCTTGGGGAGACCCAGTACTTC | CASSYSRDLALGETQYF
TRBJ2-7 | TRBV6-8 | TRBD2 | NA | TGTGCCAGCAGTTCGACGGGACTAGCGAGTGACGAGCAGTACTTC | CASSSTGLASDEQYF
TRBJ2-7 | TRBV6-2/TRBV6-3 | NA | many | TGTGCCAGCAGTTCGTTCTCCTACGAGCAGTACTTC | CASSSFSYEQYF
TRBJ1-1 | TRBV18 | NA | once | TGTGCCAGCTCAGCCACAAAGAACACTGAAGCTTTCTTT | CASSATKNTEAFF
TRBJ1-3 | TRBV10-3 | NA | NA | TGTGCCATCACCCCGACCGAGGGGCCCTCTGGAAACACCATATATTTT | CAITPTEGPSGNTIYF
TRBJ2-4 | TRBV6-5 | NA | many | TGTGCCAGCAGTTACTCAAGAGTGGGAAACATTCAGTACTTC | CASSYSRVGNIQYF
TRBJ2-5 | TRBV19 | NA | many | TGTGCCAGTAGTTCCCGACTGGAAATAGAGACCCAGTACTTC | CASSSRLEIETQYF
TRBJ2-7 | TRBV20-1 | TRBD2 | many | TGCAGTGCTAGCGGGACTAAGTCCTACGAGCAGTACTTC | CSASGTKSYEQYF
TRBJ2-2 | TRBV28 | TRBD2 | many | TGTGCCAGCATATCCGGGACTAGCGGGAGTCCTAACACCGGGGAGCTGTTTTTT | CASISGTSGSPNTGELFF
TRBJ2-5 | TRBV19 | NA | many | TGTGCCAGTAGTATGGGCAGCGCCGGGACCCAGTACTTC | CASSMGSAGTQYF
TRBJ1-5 | TRBV19 | NA | NA | TGTGCCAGTAGTGGGCAGGGAAGTCATAGTCAGCCCCAGCATTTT | CASSGQGSHSQPQHF
TRBJ1-5 | TRBV6-1 | TRBD1 | many | TGTGCCAGCAGGGACAGGGTTGGACACCAGCCCCAGCATTTT | CASRDRVGHQPQHF
TRBJ2-7 | TRBV30 | TRBD2 | many | TGTGCCTGGAAACTAGCGGGAGGCCGCGAGCAGTACTTC | CAWKLAGGREQYF
TRBJ1-1 | TRBV30 | NA | many | TGTGCCTGGACCAGGACATCGAACACTGAAGCTTTCTTT | CAWTRTSNTEAFF
TRBJ2-5 | TRBV29-1 | NA | many | TGCAGCGTCGACCTGGCCTCAACATCCCAGGGGTTGAGCCAAGAGACCCAGTACTTC | CSVDLASTSQGLSQETQYF
TRBJ2-1 | TRBV12-3/TRBV12-4 | TRBD2 | NA | TGTGCCAGCAGACGACTAGCGTCAAGCTCCTACAATGAGCAGTTCTTC | CASRRLASSSYNEQFF
TRBJ2-2 | TRBV5-1 | NA | NA | TGCGCCAGCAGCTTGGCCTTCGAGGCCGGGGAGCTGTTTTTT | CASSLAFEAGELFF
TRBJ2-7 | TRBV15 | NA | NA | TGTGCCACCAGCAACAAGGGGTGGGACCTTCGCTCCGAGCAGTACTTC | CATSNKGWDLRSEQYF
TRBJ1-2 | TRBV7-3 | NA | NA | TGTGCCAGCAGCTTAACCCCCTCCAGTTATGGCTACACCTTC | CASSLTPSSYGYTF
TRBJ2-7 | TRBV20-1 | TRBD2 | many | TGCAGTGCTAGAAACTCGGGGGGCTCCTACGAGCAGTACTTC | CSARNSGGSYEQYF
TRBJ2-4 | TRBV7-6 | TRBD2 | NA | TGTGCCAGCAGCTCGGGGACTAGCGGGACCTTAGCCAAAAACATTCAGTACTTC | CASSSGTSGTLAKNIQYF
TRBJ2-5 | TRBV12-3/TRBV12-4 | NA | few | TGTGCCAGCAGTTTCGGACACTCCCACGGGGAGACCCAGTACTTC | CASSFGHSHGETQYF
TRBJ2-4 | TRBV27 | TRBD1 | many | TGTGCCAGCAGTTTAGGACAGGGGGCCGGCATTCAGTACTTC | CASSLGQGAGIQYF
TRBJ1-2 | TRBV4-1 | NA | NA | TGCGCCAGCAGCCACCCGACTGACAGGTTCTATGGCTACACCTTC | CASSHPTDRFYGYTF
TRBJ2-7 | TRBV20-1 | TRBD2 | NA | TGCAGTGCCGAGACTAGCGGAGGGCCCTACGAGCAGTACTTC | CSAETSGGPYEQYF
TRBJ2-2 | TRBV20-1 | NA | few | TGCAGTGCTAGAGGCTTCAGCACCGGGGAGCTGTTTTTT | CSARGFSTGELFF
TRBJ1-1 | TRBV6-5 | NA | many | TGTGCCAGCAGTCGACAGAGGGACACTGAAGCTTTCTTT | CASSRQRDTEAFF
TRBJ2-5 | TRBV28 | NA | many | TGTGCCAGCAGTTTCCTAGCGGAGGGGGGGGAGACCCAGTACTTC | CASSFLAEGGETQYF
TRBJ2-7 | TRBV27 | TRBD2 | many | TGTGCCAGCAGTTATGGACCGATCGTACTAGCGGTTCGCAAGCAGTACTTC | CASSYGPIVLAVRKQYF
TRBJ2-7 | TRBV28 | TRBD2 | many | TGTGCCAGCAGTTTATGGGGCGGGAGTCTTGACTTC | CASSLWGGSLDF
TRBJ1-3 | TRBV5-1 | NA | NA | TGCGCCAGCAGCCGGGACAAGAGCTCTGGAAACACCATATATTTT | CASSRDKSSGNTIYF
TRBJ2-3 | TRBV6-1 | NA | NA | TGTGCCAGCAGCACTGACGGACAAGATACGCAGTATTTT | CASSTDGQDTQYF
TRBJ2-3 | TRBV7-3 | TRBD2 | many | TGTGCCAGCAGCGACGGGACTAGCGGGAACACAGATACGCAGTATTTT | CASSDGTSGNTDTQYF